These T cell receptor beta chains were read from a single sample in a study of blood T cell repertoires in COVID-19. Profiled with immunoSEQ multiplex PCR; TCRdb holds only in-frame clones, not every one. In the table there are 130,000 to 150,000 clones, about 90% of which are singletons. Material: peripheral blood. The receptors stem from a man in his forties or fifties who had recovered from COVID-19. Both conserved end residues are part of each CDR3. A D gene is named only where the DNA matches it firmly. Some rows mark clone size as missing; the rest say once, few, many or name a class of expanded clone.

v_call	j_call	d_call	clone_size	cdr3_nt	cdr3_aa
TRBV30	TRBJ2-5	NA	NA	TGTGCCTGGAGTAGGCAGGAAGAGACCCAGTACTTC	CAWSRQEETQYF
TRBV5-5	TRBJ1-4	NA	NA	TGTGCCAGCAGCTTGGCTGGGGAGAATGAAAAACTGTTTTTT	CASSLAGENEKLFF
TRBV5-4	TRBJ2-1	TRBD2	NA	TGTGCCAGCAGCTTAAGCGGGGGGGCCTGGGATGAGCAGTTCTTC	CASSLSGGAWDEQFF
TRBV5-1	TRBJ1-1	NA	once	TGCGCCAGCAGCTCGACAGTGAACACTGAAGCTTTCTTT	CASSSTVNTEAFF
TRBV7-2	TRBJ2-5	TRBD2	NA	TGTGCCAGCAGCCCACCCAGTTATAGCGGGGGGCGGGAGACCCAGTACTTC	CASSPPSYSGGRETQYF
TRBV9	TRBJ1-2	TRBD1	NA	TGTGCCAGCAGCGCAGGGGGCTCTAGCTATGGCTACACCTTC	CASSAGGSSYGYTF
TRBV6-2/TRBV6-3	TRBJ2-3	NA	NA	TGTGCCAGCAGTTACCCAGTATCGTCGGATACGCAGTATTTT	CASSYPVSSDTQYF
TRBV14	TRBJ2-5	TRBD2	NA	TGTGCCAGCAGCCTATTACTGCGGGGGGGCCAGGAGACCCAGTACTTC	CASSLLLRGGQETQYF
TRBV19	TRBJ1-5	NA	NA	TGTGCCAGTAGTATCGGACAAAGGAATCAGCCCCAGCATTTT	CASSIGQRNQPQHF
TRBV7-9	TRBJ1-1	NA	NA	TGTGCCAGCAGCGCGGGGTCGTCTGAAGCTTTCTTT	CASSAGSSEAFF
TRBV6-2/TRBV6-3	TRBJ2-1	TRBD2	NA	TGTGCCAGCAGTTCTAGCGGGGGCTCCTACAATGAGCAGTTCTTC	CASSSSGGSYNEQFF
TRBV5-4	TRBJ2-7	TRBD1	NA	TGTGCCAGCAGCGCTGTCCCGGGACAGGGGATTTTGGGCGAGCAGTACTTC	CASSAVPGQGILGEQYF
TRBV6-6	TRBJ1-5	TRBD1	NA	TGTGCCAGCAGTTACTCGTACAGGGGAGATCAGCCCCAGCATTTT	CASSYSYRGDQPQHF
TRBV13	TRBJ1-1	NA	NA	TGTGCCAGCAGCTTATTCGGCCCGGGTACTAACACTGAAGCTTTCTTT	CASSLFGPGTNTEAFF
TRBV5-1	TRBJ2-5	NA	NA	TGCGCCAGCTCCCTGGACTGGGAAGAGACCCAGTACTTC	CASSLDWEETQYF
TRBV18	TRBJ1-2	TRBD1	NA	TGTGCCAGCTCACCAGGACAGGGGTTTAGTTATGGCTACACCTTC	CASSPGQGFSYGYTF
TRBV19	TRBJ1-5	NA	NA	TGTGGGGCGGGCGTAACAGCCGCGCCCCAGCATTTT	CGAGVTAAPQHF
TRBV6-2/TRBV6-3	TRBJ2-7	NA	NA	TGTGCCAGCAGTTACATGGGGGGACGGTCCTCCTACGAGCAGTACTTC	CASSYMGGRSSYEQYF
TRBV5-6	TRBJ2-7	NA	once	TGTGCCAGCAGCTTGGACAGGACCATGACCTACGAGCAGTACTTC	CASSLDRTMTYEQYF
TRBV5-1	TRBJ2-2	NA	NA	TGCGCCAGCAGCTTGGAGCGGACAGCAAACACCGGGGAGCTGTTTTTT	CASSLERTANTGELFF
TRBV2	TRBJ1-2	TRBD1	NA	TGTGCCAGCAGAGGGACAGGTGGCAACTATGGCTACACCTTC	CASRGTGGNYGYTF
TRBV5-1	TRBJ2-2	TRBD1	NA	TGCGCCAGCAGCTCGGACAGGGGCGCGAACACCGGGGAGCTGTTTTTT	CASSSDRGANTGELFF
TRBV10-3	TRBJ2-3	TRBD2	few	TGTGCCATCAACCCTAGCGGGGGTCAAGATACGCAGTATTTT	CAINPSGGQDTQYF
TRBV2	TRBJ1-1	TRBD1	NA	TGTGCCAGCAGTGAACGCATGACAGGGGAAGCTTTCTTT	CASSERMTGEAFF
TRBV24-1	TRBJ1-4	NA	NA	TGTGCCACCAGTGATCACACAGGGCTCCCCCAGGAAAAACTGTTTTTT	CATSDHTGLPQEKLFF
TRBV13	TRBJ1-6	TRBD1	NA	TGTGCCAGCAGTACCGGGACAGGGGTGTCACCCCTCCACTTT	CASSTGTGVSPLHF
TRBV19	TRBJ1-2	NA	NA	TGTGCCAGTAGTACCCTCGGCAGGGCAAACTATGGCTACACCTTC	CASSTLGRANYGYTF
TRBV30	TRBJ2-1	NA	NA	TGTGCCTGGAGTGTATATTCTCCGGGTAACAATGAGCAGTTCTTC	CAWSVYSPGNNEQFF
TRBV12-5	TRBJ2-1	TRBD1	NA	TGTGCTAGTGGTCCCCGACAGGGGGCGGCGGATGAGCAGTTCTTC	CASGPRQGAADEQFF
TRBV4-1	TRBJ2-7	TRBD2	few	TGCGCCAGCAGCCAAGATCGAACGGGGGGAATCCCCTACGAGCAGTACTTC	CASSQDRTGGIPYEQYF
TRBV15	TRBJ2-3	TRBD1	once	TGTGCCACCAGCAGAGGGGGGACAGGGGGCTCAGATACGCAGTATTTT	CATSRGGTGGSDTQYF
TRBV12-3/TRBV12-4	TRBJ1-2	NA	NA	TGTGCCAGCAGTAGGGAGATGTTTGGCTACACCTTC	CASSREMFGYTF
TRBV28	TRBJ1-2	NA	NA	TGTGCCAGCAGTTTAAGGCAGGACTATGGCTACACCTTC	CASSLRQDYGYTF
TRBV28	TRBJ2-1	TRBD2	NA	TGTGCCAGCAGTTACGGGACTAGCGGACCCAATGAGCAGTTCTTC	CASSYGTSGPNEQFF
TRBV7-8	TRBJ1-6	TRBD1	NA	TGTGCCAGCAGCTTAGCGACAGGGGGTCGGGACTATAATTCACCCCTCCACTTT	CASSLATGGRDYNSPLHF
TRBV6-2/TRBV6-3	TRBJ2-7	NA	NA	TGTGCCAGCAGCCTGACATCTTACGAGCAGTACTTC	CASSLTSYEQYF
TRBV9	TRBJ2-5	TRBD1	NA	TGTGCCAGCAGCGCCAGGACAGGGGCCATCCAAGAGACCCAGTACTTC	CASSARTGAIQETQYF
TRBV4-3	TRBJ2-7	NA	once	TGCGCCAGCAGCCAAGACAGGACTACCTACGAGCAGTACTTC	CASSQDRTTYEQYF
TRBV15	TRBJ2-2	NA	NA	TGTGCCACCAGCAGAGATCCTGTCTCGTCCGGCGGGGAGCTGTTTTTT	CATSRDPVSSGGELFF
TRBV2	TRBJ1-1	TRBD1	NA	TGTGCCAGCAGATTAACCGGGACAGGGAACACTGAAGCTTTCTTT	CASRLTGTGNTEAFF
TRBV20-1	TRBJ2-1	NA	NA	TGCAGTGCTAGTTGGCCAAACAACAATGAGCAGTTCTTC	CSASWPNNNEQFF
TRBV10-2	TRBJ2-2	TRBD1	NA	TGCGCCAGCAGACTCGGACAGGGCAACACCGGGGAGCTGTTTTTT	CASRLGQGNTGELFF
TRBV7-6	TRBJ1-1	TRBD1	NA	TGTGCCAGCAGCGTCAGGGGGCTTAACACTGAAGCTTTCTTT	CASSVRGLNTEAFF